Listed below are T cell receptor beta chains from one sample, sequenced in a study of T-cell reconstitution after alpha-beta-depleted transplantation in children. MiXCR, run by TCRdb on the PCR reads, gives a single entry per CDR3 protein. This table holds roughly 610,000 distinct CDR3 sequences, roughly a tenth found once. The source material was PBMCs from the stem cell graft donor, sampled from the stem cell graft. All receptors derive from a human donor who donated a stem cell graft to a child with acute myeloid leukemia. CDR3s include the opening cysteine and the closing phenylalanine or tryptophan. Fields, in order: D gene, clone size, V gene, J gene, CDR3 DNA, CDR3 protein. D genes are given only for firm matches. Rows may omit the clone size; those that give it use once, few, many or a size class.

>TRBD1|many|TRBV4-3|TRBJ2-7
TGCGCCAGCAGCCAAGTGTTCGGACAGGGAAGATACGAGCAGTACTTC
CASSQVFGQGRYEQYF
>TRBD2|few|TRBV6-2/TRBV6-3|TRBJ2-5
TGTGCCAGCAGTAAGGCTAGCGGGAGAATGGAGACCCAGTACTTC
CASSKASGRMETQYF
>TRBD2|few|TRBV6-1|TRBJ2-1
TGTGCCAGCAGACGCGGACTAGCGGGAGTGGGAGAGCAGTTCTTC
CASRRGLAGVGEQFF
>NA|few|TRBV7-6|TRBJ2-3
TGTGCCGGCAGGGGTTATACGCAGTATTTT
CAGRGYTQYF
>NA|NA|TRBV6-6|TRBJ2-7
TGTGCCAGCAGTTACACCTCAACCTACGAGCAGTACTTC
CASSYTSTYEQYF
>NA|NA|TRBV27|TRBJ2-5
TGTGCCAGCAGTCCCCAACTAGCCGGGTCAGGAGAGACCCAGTACTTC
CASSPQLAGSGETQYF
>NA|many|TRBV7-8|TRBJ2-5
TGTGCCAGCAGCTTAGAGGCGATTCAGGGGGAGACCCAGTACTTC
CASSLEAIQGETQYF
>NA|many|TRBV14|TRBJ1-5
TGTGCCAGCAGCCAAGCAGGGTCCCAGCAGCCCCAGCATTTT
CASSQAGSQQPQHF
>TRBD2|few|TRBV7-9|TRBJ2-1
TGTGCCAGCAGCTTGGGGACTAGCGGGATTTATGAGCAGTTCTTC
CASSLGTSGIYEQFF
>NA|many|TRBV19|TRBJ2-6
TGTGCCAGTAGTATAGGTTCCGGGGCCAACGTCCTGACTTTC
CASSIGSGANVLTF
>NA|NA|TRBV20-1|TRBJ2-5
TGCAGTGCTAGAGAACCCTGGGACCAAGAGACCCAGTACTTC
CSAREPWDQETQYF
>NA|NA|TRBV7-2|TRBJ2-1
TGTGCCAGCAGCTTAGCATCTTCCAGGGCCGGGGAGCAGTTCTTC
CASSLASSRAGEQFF
>NA|many|TRBV7-9|TRBJ2-7
TGTGCCAGCAGCTTAGTCGCAGGACTCGAGCAGTACTTC
CASSLVAGLEQYF
>NA|NA|TRBV12-3/TRBV12-4|TRBJ2-2
TGTGCCAGCAGTCCCCATGACCCAACCACCGGGGAGCTGTTTTTT
CASSPHDPTTGELFF
>TRBD1|many|TRBV29-1|TRBJ1-2
TGCAGCGTTGGTGCAGGGGGCCTATGGGGCTACACCTTC
CSVGAGGLWGYTF
>NA|few|TRBV30|TRBJ1-5
TGTGCCTGGCGGGGACATAATAGCAATCAGCCCCAGCATTTT
CAWRGHNSNQPQHF
>TRBD2|NA|TRBV10-3|TRBJ2-7
TGTGCCATCAGTGAGAGGACTAGCGGGGACTACGAGCAGTACTTC
CAISERTSGDYEQYF
>NA|few|TRBV12-3/TRBV12-4|TRBJ2-1
TGTGCCAGCAGTTTAACGGGGGCAGCCTACAATGAGCAGTTCTTC
CASSLTGAAYNEQFF
>NA|few|TRBV7-2|TRBJ2-1
TGTGCCAGCAGCTTAGGGGAGTTAGGGTTAGAAGAGCAGTTCTTC
CASSLGELGLEEQFF
>NA|few|TRBV12-3/TRBV12-4|TRBJ2-3
TGTGCCAGCAGTTTTCGGGTGCCTGGCGATACGCAGTATTTT
CASSFRVPGDTQYF
>NA|NA|TRBV11-2|TRBJ2-2
TGTGCCAGCAGCCTAAAAGTGGTGACGGGAGATCGGACCGGGGAGCTGTTTTTT
CASSLKVVTGDRTGELFF
>NA|NA|TRBV7-8|TRBJ2-7
TGTGCCAGCACCGAACTAGGGGGAGTGTACTTCTACGAGCAGTACTTC
CASTELGGVYFYEQYF
>TRBD1|NA|TRBV5-5|TRBJ1-3
TGTGTCAGCAGCCGGGGGGACAGTGGAAACACCATATATTTT
CVSSRGDSGNTIYF
>NA|few|TRBV20-1|TRBJ2-2
TGCAGTGCTAGAGATCTGGGGAGTAACACCGGGGAGCTGTTTTTT
CSARDLGSNTGELFF
>NA|NA|TRBV7-2|TRBJ1-2
TGTGCCAGCAGCTGGAGGCAGCCGGATGGCTACACCTTC
CASSWRQPDGYTF
>NA|many|TRBV12-3/TRBV12-4|TRBJ2-1
TGTGCCAGCAGGGGTAGCACTATCCCAAATGAGCAGTTCTTC
CASRGSTIPNEQFF
>NA|few|TRBV9|TRBJ2-6
TGTGCCAGCAGCTACCTCCCGGGACAAGGCCCAAGCTCTGGGGCCAACGTCCTGACTTTC
CASSYLPGQGPSSGANVLTF
>NA|few|TRBV20-1|TRBJ2-3
TGCAGTGCTAGAGATCCCCGAACTCGTGGGAGCACAGATACGCAGTATTTT
CSARDPRTRGSTDTQYF
>NA|few|TRBV12-3/TRBV12-4|TRBJ2-1
TGTGCCAGCACCCTGGGGGATCGCACGAGCTCCTACAATGAGCAGTTCTTC
CASTLGDRTSSYNEQFF
>TRBD1|NA|TRBV5-1|TRBJ2-1
TGCGCCAGCAGCTTGATATTGGGACAGATCTACAATGAGCAGTTCTTC
CASSLILGQIYNEQFF
>NA|many|TRBV24-1|TRBJ1-1
TGTGCCACCAGTTCGGGGGAGGGGATAACTGAAGCTTTCTTT
CATSSGEGITEAFF
>NA|NA|TRBV4-3|TRBJ2-2
TGCGCCAGCAGCCAAGAACTCCACGGGGAGCTGTTTTTT
CASSQELHGELFF
>NA|NA|TRBV5-6|TRBJ2-1
TGTGCCAGCAGCTTGGACCCCCGGACGCCGGGTGTCGATGAGCAGTTCTTC
CASSLDPRTPGVDEQFF